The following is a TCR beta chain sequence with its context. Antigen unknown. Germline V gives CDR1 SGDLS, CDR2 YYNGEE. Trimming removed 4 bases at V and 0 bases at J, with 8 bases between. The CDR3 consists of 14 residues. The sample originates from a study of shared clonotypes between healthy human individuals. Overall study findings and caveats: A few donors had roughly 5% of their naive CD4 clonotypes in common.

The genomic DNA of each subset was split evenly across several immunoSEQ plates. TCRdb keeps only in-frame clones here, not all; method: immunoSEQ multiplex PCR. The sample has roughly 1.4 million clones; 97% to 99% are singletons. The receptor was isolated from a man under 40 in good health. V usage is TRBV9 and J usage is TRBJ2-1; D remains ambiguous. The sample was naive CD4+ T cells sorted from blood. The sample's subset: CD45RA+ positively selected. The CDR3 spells CASSPRTSYNEQFF. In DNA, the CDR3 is TGTGCCAGCAGCCCGCGGACCTCCTACAATGAGCAGTTCTTC.